This T cell receptor beta chain was sequenced during a study of blood T cell repertoires in COVID-19. A single count supports this clone. Unmatched junction bases numbered 7, after V lost 3 bases and J lost 7 bases. This CDR3 has 15 amino acids. Germline V gene sequence: CDR1 SEHNR, CDR2 FQNEAQ (reference sequence). Per the authors' pipeline: The assay estimated nucleated cells by amplifying reference gene primers. Only in-frame clones appear in the TCRdb table, and some are missing; sequencing was by immunoSEQ multiplex PCR. V, J and clone size are those of that table, while D and trimming were read from the DNA. The sample yields about 300,000 clones, more than 85% seen once. Followed longitudinally, the Seattle patients had been enrolled during active infection.

The sequencing input was peripheral blood. The chain links TRBV7-9 to TRBJ2-2, with TRBD2 identical over 8 bases. The TCR originated in a woman in her twenties or thirties with COVID-19, enrolled during active disease. DNA of the CDR3: TGTGCCAGCAGCTTCGGGAGGGCCGTGATCGGGGAGCTGTTTTTT. As protein: CASSFGRAVIGELFF.